The text below deals with one T cell receptor beta chain. Trimming shortened V by 0 bases and J by 7 bases, and 7 bases separated the two germline ends. Germline values: CDR1 SGHKS, CDR2 YYEKEE (reference sequence). CDR3 size: 12 residues. This entry comes from a study of control samples from healthy donors and cancer patients. The repertoire was sequenced with immunoSEQ multiplex PCR; TCRdb's copy has only in-frame clones and lacks some. Of 400,000 to 500,000 clones in the sample, 75% to 95% were seen once. This sequence originates from a man in his forties with head and neck cancer. The V call is TRBV5-5, the J call TRBJ1-2, with D tentatively TRBD1 (5 bases). Specimen: PBMCs. The CDR3 here is CASSLEGAGYTF. CDR3 in DNA: TGTGCCAGCAGCTTGGAAGGGGCTGGCTACACCTTC.